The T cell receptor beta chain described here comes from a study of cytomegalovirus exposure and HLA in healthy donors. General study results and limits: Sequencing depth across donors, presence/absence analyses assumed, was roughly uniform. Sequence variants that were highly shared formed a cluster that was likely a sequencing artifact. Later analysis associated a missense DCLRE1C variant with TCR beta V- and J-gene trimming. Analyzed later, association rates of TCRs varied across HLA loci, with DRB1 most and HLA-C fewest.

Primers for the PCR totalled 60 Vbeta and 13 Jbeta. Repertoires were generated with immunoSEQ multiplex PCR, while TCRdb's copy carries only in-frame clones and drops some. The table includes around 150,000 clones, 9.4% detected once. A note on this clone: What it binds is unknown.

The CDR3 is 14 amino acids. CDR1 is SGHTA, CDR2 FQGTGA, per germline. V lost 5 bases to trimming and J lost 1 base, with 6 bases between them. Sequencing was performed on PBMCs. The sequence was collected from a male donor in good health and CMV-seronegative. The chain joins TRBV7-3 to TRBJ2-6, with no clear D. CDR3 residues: CASSRISGANVLTF. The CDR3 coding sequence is TGTGCCAGCAGCCGTATATCTGGGGCCAACGTCCTGACTTTC. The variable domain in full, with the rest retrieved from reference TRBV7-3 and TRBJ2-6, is GAGVSQTPSNKVTEKGKYVELRCDPISGHTALYWYRQSLGQGPEFLIYFQGTGAADDSGLPNDRFFAVRPEGSVSTLKIQRTERGDSAVYLCASSRISGANVLTFGAGSRLTVL.